The 4 T cell receptor beta chains in this list originate from one sample, sequenced in a study of shared clonotypes between healthy human individuals. TCRdb's copy holds only in-frame clones and misses some; the assay was immunoSEQ multiplex PCR. Of about a million clones listed, around 74% are singletons. Sequencing was done on a sample of memory CD4+ T cells sorted from blood. Subset given: CD45RA-negative fraction. The receptor source for this set is a man between 18 and 29 years old in good health.

The rearrangement links TRBV7-9 to TRBJ1-2; tentatively, D is TRBD1 (6 bases). The CDR3 runs to 13 residues. Per the germline V gene, CDR1 is SEHNR and CDR2 is FQNEAQ (reference sequence). V dropped 6 bases and J dropped 8 bases, with 16 bases sitting between them. The CDR3 region is CASSKNPGDGYTF. The CDR3 nucleotides are TGTGCCAGCAGTAAAAATCCAGGGGACGGCTACACCTTC.

This chain joins TRBV7-9 and TRBJ1-6, with TRBD1 matching over 8 bases. CDR1 is SEHNR and CDR2 is FQNEAQ in the germline V gene (reference sequence). There are 15 residues in the CDR3. V dropped 1 base and J dropped 5; count of bases not matched to a gene: 1. The chain's CDR3 is CASSLGTGNNSPLHF. The CDR3 bases are TGTGCCAGCAGCTTAGGGACAGGGAATAATTCACCCCTCCACTTT.

This clone has more than one count but fewer than ten. The chain uses TRBV7-9 and TRBJ1-5; no reliable D call. The germline V gene has CDR1 SEHNR and CDR2 FQNEAQ (reference sequence). The CDR3 runs to 14 residues. V lost 5 bases and J 2 bases, leaving 10 bases between the germline ends. Here the CDR3 reads CASSPSEGNQPQHF. Written as DNA, the CDR3 is TGTGCCAGCAGCCCGAGTGAGGGCAATCAGCCCCAGCATTTT.

The chain carries TRBV18 and TRBJ2-7, with a weak D call TRBD1 (6 bases). CDR1 and CDR2 from the germline V gene are KGHSH and LQKENI. The CDR3 has 14 residues. V lost 4 bases and J lost 1, with 11 bases in between. The CDR3 DNA follows: TGTGCCAGCTCACAACAGGGAAATTCCTACGAGCAGTACTTC. Encoded protein: CASSQQGNSYEQYF.